The next 28 T cell receptor beta chains were all read from a single sample in a study of T cell clones after liver transplantation. Measured with immunoSEQ multiplex PCR; TCRdb has only the in-frame clones, and not every one. The profile shows over 25,000 clones, about 93% of them singletons. Sequences were derived from CD8+ T cells from blood, sampled 12 months after liver transplant. The receptors were gathered from a human patient who received a liver transplant. Among the T cells, some may be from the graft donor.

CDR3 nucleotides: TGTGCCAGTGAACCGGGACAGGGTTTTGAGGGTGAAAAACTGTTTTTT. Encoded protein: CASEPGQGFEGEKLFF. The chain has TRBV28 and TRBJ1-4; 9 bases are shared with TRBD1. Unmatched junction bases numbered 15, after V lost 9 bases and J lost 7 bases. The CDR3 has 16 residues. The germline V gene encodes CDR1 MDHEN and CDR2 SYDVKM.

A note on this clone: Germline is not matched at one junction end, which may reflect a read error. The CDR3 DNA follows: TGTGCCAGCAGCCCAGGACAGTCCTTTAATTCACCCCTCCACTTT. This encodes CASSPGQSFNSPLHF. The chain uses TRBV11-2 and TRBJ1-6; D is perhaps TRBD1 (6 bases). The CDR3 sequence is 15 residues long. Germline lookup yields CDR1 SGHAT and CDR2 FQNNGV.

This chain connects TRBV2 to TRBJ2-7; D remains ambiguous. The CDR3 spans 14 residues. Germline V CDR1 and CDR2: SNHLY, FYNNEI. The V end was cut by 1 base, the J end by 0 bases, with 7 bases between. The CDR3 coding sequence is TGTGCCAGCAGTGAAGTTGGGTACTCCTACGAGCAGTACTTC. This gives the protein CASSEVGYSYEQYF.

This clone appeared once. V and J are TRBV9 and TRBJ2-1; possibly TRBD1 or TRBD2 for D (6 bases each). This CDR3 has 17 amino acids. Per germline, CDR1 SGDLS and CDR2 YYNGEE. Trimming shortened V by 4 bases and J by 7 bases, and 24 bases separated the two germline ends. CDR3: CASSRNRVTRQSNEQFF. The DNA for the CDR3 is TGTGCCAGCAGCCGAAACAGGGTGACTAGGCAGTCGAATGAGCAGTTCTTC.

J is TRBJ2-7 and V is TRBV7-9; perhaps D is TRBD1 or TRBD2 (5 bases each). Deletions cut 2 bases from V and 2 bases from J, with 7 bases between. The CDR3 is 13 residues long. Germline assignment: CDR1 SEHNR and CDR2 FQNEAQ (reference sequence). CDR3 DNA sequence: TGTGCCAGCAGCTTACCGGGACCCTACGAGCAGTACTTC. Translated, it gives CASSLPGPYEQYF.

The rearrangement joins TRBV29-1 to TRBJ2-1; 9 bases fit TRBD2. The germline gives CDR1 SQVTM, CDR2 ANQGSEA. This CDR3 contains 14 residues. V was clipped by 3 bases and J by 10 bases; unmatched bases: 10. The CDR3 DNA is TGCAGCGTTGACGGACAGCGGGAGGCCTGGGAGCAGTTCTTC. This codes for CSVDGQREAWEQFF.

The rearrangement links TRBV4-2 to TRBJ1-2; D is unclear. Germline assignment: CDR1 LGHNA and CDR2 YNFKEQ. V was trimmed by 2 bases and J by 2 bases, leaving 15 bases between them. CDR3 length equals 16 residues. CDR3 nucleotide sequence: TGTGCCAGCAGCCAACACCACAAAGGTCCCAACTATGGCTACACCTTC. Amino acid sequence: CASSQHHKGPNYGYTF.

The chain couples TRBV7-3 to TRBJ2-3, with D tentatively TRBD2 (6 bases). Germline lookup yields CDR1 SGHTA and CDR2 FQGTGA. There are 13 residues in the CDR3. V gave up 1 base and J gave up 4 bases, with 6 bases separating them. DNA of the CDR3: TGTGCCAGCAGCTTAAAGCGGGCAGATACGCAGTATTTT. Encoded protein: CASSLKRADTQYF.

This clone has just one count. This chain joins TRBV27 and TRBJ2-1, with D possibly being TRBD2 (5 bases). The CDR3 contains 15 residues. The V end was cut by 8 bases, the J end by 6 bases, with 20 bases between. Germline loops: CDR1 MNHEY, CDR2 SMNVEV (reference sequence). CDR3 protein: CASVGALGVINEQFF. The DNA for the CDR3 is TGTGCCAGCGTGGGAGCCCTCGGGGTCATCAATGAGCAGTTCTTC.

The rearrangement uses TRBV19 and TRBJ1-1; D gene uncertain. Germline-derived CDR1 and CDR2 are LNHDA and SQIVND (reference sequence). The CDR3 spans 13 residues. V shed 2 bases and J shed 4 bases, with 8 bases lying between them. The CDR3 nucleotides read TGTGCCAGTAGTATATGGGGAGGCACTGAAGCTTTCTTT. It codes for CASSIWGGTEAFF.

This clone was seen a few times. The chain carries TRBV4-1 and TRBJ1-4; TRBD1 might be the D (5 bases). Germline values: CDR1 MGHRA, CDR2 YSYEKL. The CDR3 runs to 15 residues. V was clipped by 5 bases and J by 0 bases, with 10 bases between them. The DNA for the CDR3 is TGCGCCAGCAGCTTCCGGGACCCAACTAATGAAAAACTGTTTTTT. Translated: CASSFRDPTNEKLFF.

The rearrangement uses TRBV27 and TRBJ2-7, with 7 positions matching TRBD2. V trimming: 7 bases; J trimming: 5 bases; junction bases outside the gene matches: 11. Germline V gene lookup returns CDR1 MNHEY and CDR2 SMNVEV (reference sequence). The CDR3 extends over 14 amino acids. CDR3 amino acids: CASKSGGPRHEQYF. CDR3 DNA: TGTGCCAGCAAGTCGGGGGGTCCGAGGCACGAGCAGTACTTC.

This sequence joins TRBV27 and TRBJ2-7; D gene ambiguous. The V end was cut by 3 bases, the J end by 7 bases, with 13 bases between. CDR1 MNHEY and CDR2 SMNVEV come from the germline V gene (reference sequence). The CDR3 has 13 amino acids. In DNA form, the CDR3 reads TGTGCCAGCAGTTTCTTCGACTGGACGGAGCAGTACTTC. Amino acid sequence: CASSFFDWTEQYF.

V is TRBV6-5 and J is TRBJ1-2, with D perhaps TRBD1 (5 bases). This CDR3 has 15 amino acids. The germline gives CDR1 MNHEY, CDR2 SVGAGI. The germline V and J ends were trimmed by 5 bases and 3 bases, with 16 bases remaining between them. As DNA, the CDR3 is TGTGCCAGCAGTCCCGGGACGTTAGGGGACTATGGCTACACCTTC. Its translation: CASSPGTLGDYGYTF.

The chain recombines TRBV27 with TRBJ2-1, with D perhaps matching TRBD1 (5 bases). The V gene's germline CDR1 is MNHEY and CDR2 SMNVEV (reference sequence). Trimming pared 4 bases from V and 6 bases from J, leaving 10 bases between. The CDR3 covers 13 residues. CDR3 amino acids: CASSSDTFNEQFF. DNA for the CDR3: TGTGCCAGCAGTTCGGACACCTTCAATGAGCAGTTCTTC.

The rearrangement joins TRBV11-2 to TRBJ2-1, with 9 positions matching TRBD2. The CDR3 runs to 15 residues. Trimming removed 1 base from V and 8 bases from J; junction bases left unmatched: 6. The germline gives CDR1 SGHAT, CDR2 FQNNGV. The CDR3 region is CASSLALAGRDEQFF. The CDR3 region has the DNA TGTGCCAGCAGCTTAGCCCTAGCGGGACGAGATGAGCAGTTCTTC.

J is TRBJ1-1 and V is TRBV6-5; perhaps TRBD1 as D (5 bases). Germline V gene sequence: CDR1 MNHEY, CDR2 SVGAGI. The CDR3 totals 12 residues. The V and J ends lost 2 bases and 7 bases respectively, with 8 bases between them. The chain's CDR3 is CASSYAGSEAFF. The CDR3 DNA follows: TGTGCCAGCAGTTACGCAGGGAGTGAAGCTTTCTTT.

This sequence joins TRBV4-1 and TRBJ1-1; D remains unclear. V was cut by 1 base and J by 9 bases, with 15 bases left in between. The CDR3 consists of 14 residues. Germline CDR1 reads MGHRA; CDR2 reads YSYEKL. Here the CDR3 DNA reads TGCGCCAGCAGCCAAGCTTCCTATGGGCAGAAAGCTTTCTTT. Its protein is CASSQASYGQKAFF.

The rearrangement links TRBV7-9 to TRBJ1-3, with a possible D match to TRBD1 (5 bases). V was cut by 3 bases and J by 3 bases, with 15 bases left in between. This CDR3 has 16 amino acids. Germline V gene lookup returns CDR1 SEHNR and CDR2 FQNEAQ (reference sequence). In DNA form, the CDR3 reads TGTGCCAGCAGCTTTCATTCCGGGGCTCGTGGAAACACCATATATTTT. Translated, it gives CASSFHSGARGNTIYF.

A single count supports this clone. V is TRBV10-3 and J is TRBJ1-2, with unresolved D. V lost 0 bases, J lost 2 bases, and 7 bases lay in between. Per the germline V gene, CDR1 is ENHRY and CDR2 is SYGVKD. The length of the CDR3 is 14 residues. CDR3 nucleotides: TGTGCCATCAGTGAGTCAACAGAGAACTATGGCTACACCTTC. Translated: CAISESTENYGYTF.

V and J are TRBV14 and TRBJ2-5; D call uncertain. CDR3 length equals 13 residues. Per germline, CDR1 SGHDN and CDR2 FVKESK. The V gene lost 4 bases and the J gene lost 4 bases, with 10 bases spanning the gap. CDR3 DNA sequence: TGTGCCAGCAGCCGGTGGTCCTTAGAGACCCAGTACTTC. Its protein product is CASSRWSLETQYF.

The chain has TRBV9 and TRBJ1-4; D is undetermined. Deletions cut 0 bases from V and 7 bases from J, with 7 bases between. The CDR3 has 13 residues. Germline loops: CDR1 SGDLS, CDR2 YYNGEE. The DNA for the CDR3 is TGTGCCAGCAGCGTAGAGACGGGTGAAAAACTGTTTTTT. Protein sequence: CASSVETGEKLFF.

The CDR3 here is CASSLPTSEFKEKLFF. As DNA, the CDR3 is TGTGCCAGCAGTTTACCAACGTCGGAATTTAAGGAAAAACTGTTTTTT. The chain links TRBV28 to TRBJ1-4; the D is unclear. From germline, CDR1 is MDHEN and CDR2 SYDVKM. With 2 bases removed from V and 8 bases from J, the gap between germline ends came to 18 bases. CDR3 size: 16 residues.

The rearrangement links TRBV13 to TRBJ2-1, with D possibly being TRBD2 (6 bases). V was cut by 0 bases and J by 4 bases, with 16 bases left in between. The CDR3 totals 17 residues. In germline, CDR1 is PRHDT, CDR2 FYEKMQ (reference sequence). The CDR3 DNA reads as TGTGCCAGCAGCTTAGGCTCACGGGAGTTCCTATACAATGAGCAGTTCTTC. It specifies CASSLGSREFLYNEQFF.

The chain joins TRBV7-2 to TRBJ1-6; 9 bases align to TRBD1. Unmatched junction bases numbered 5, after V lost 5 bases and J lost 6 bases. The germline V gene has CDR1 SGHTA and CDR2 FQGNSA. The CDR3 is 15 residues long. The CDR3 coding sequence is TGTGCCAGCAGCCCCGGACAGGGGACTAATTCACCCCTCCACTTT. Its protein is CASSPGQGTNSPLHF.

V gene TRBV2 combines with J gene TRBJ2-7; D might be TRBD2 (6 bases). The V gene lost 8 bases and the J gene lost 12 bases, with 14 bases spanning the gap. This CDR3 contains 10 residues. Germline assignment: CDR1 SNHLY and CDR2 FYNNEI. For the CDR3, the DNA is TGTGCCAGCGGAGGGGTGGAACCGTACTTC. Translation: CASGGVEPYF.

The chain couples TRBV28 to TRBJ2-1; 7 nucleotides match TRBD2. V lost 6 bases, J lost 10 bases, and 15 bases stayed unmatched. This CDR3 has 15 residues. The germline V gene has CDR1 MDHEN and CDR2 SYDVKM. CDR3 nucleotide sequence: TGTGCCAGCAGCCTCCTTGCGGGAGATGGATCCGAGCAGTTCTTC. Translating it yields CASSLLAGDGSEQFF.

The genes are TRBV27 and TRBJ1-4; TRBD1 is a possible D gene (6 bases). The CDR3 length is 14 residues. Between the trimmed V and J ends, which lost 7 bases and 4 bases, there was a span of 13 bases. The germline V gene encodes CDR1 MNHEY and CDR2 SMNVEV (reference sequence). The CDR3 region has the DNA TGTGCCAGCACCACGGGGGCCTTTAATGAAAAACTGTTTTTT. Translating gives CASTTGAFNEKLFF.